The present T cell receptor (beta chain) was sequenced within a study of cytomegalovirus exposure and HLA in healthy donors. General study points: Across donors, sequencing depth was assumed by presence/absence analyses to be roughly uniform.

PCR amplification relied on 60 Vbeta primers (plus 13 Jbeta primers). The assay was immunoSEQ multiplex PCR, and TCRdb's table has in-frame clones only and misses some. This table has roughly 110,000 clones, around 76% appearing once. Note on this clone: Its antigen is still unknown.

V shed 7 bases and J shed 4 bases, with 15 bases lying between them. Germline-derived CDR1 and CDR2 are SNHLY and FYNNEI. The length of the CDR3 is 14 residues. This chain joins TRBV2 and TRBJ2-3; D gene unclear. This TCR derives from a man between 18 and 35 years old in good health and CMV-seronegative. Sequencing used PBMCs. The CDR3 bases are TGTGCCAGCACCCTAAGAAATCCCCCAGATACGCAGTATTTT. This sequence encodes CASTLRNPPDTQYF.